These T cell receptor beta chains were read from a single sample in a study of cytomegalovirus exposure and HLA in healthy donors. Only in-frame clones appear in the TCRdb table, and some are missing; sequencing was by immunoSEQ multiplex PCR. The sample has about 120,000 clones, approximately 80% seen once; the top ten hold approximately 5.5%. Sequencing input: PBMCs. These receptors originate from a man between 18 and 35 years old in good health and CMV-seropositive. Both conserved end residues are part of each CDR3. D genes are given only for firm matches. Expanded clones are given a class, and other clones once, few, many or no size at all.

NA TRBJ1-2 TRBV6-1 NA CASSVLSRGLHYGYTF TGTGCCAGCAGTGTATTATCCAGAGGTCTACACTATGGCTACACCTTC
NA TRBJ2-7 TRBV11-3 TRBD1 CASSEGQGFHEQYF TGTGCCAGCAGCGAGGGACAGGGGTTCCACGAGCAGTACTTC
NA TRBJ2-3 TRBV6-6 TRBD2 CASTKGLPTDTQYF TGTGCCAGCACTAAGGGACTACCCACAGATACGCAGTATTTT
NA TRBJ2-5 TRBV7-9 NA CASSFGRWETQYF TGTGCCAGCAGCTTTGGGCGCTGGGAGACCCAGTACTTC
once TRBJ2-1 TRBV7-6 NA CASSSRDGGRNEQFF TGTGCCAGCAGCTCCAGGGACGGGGGACGTAATGAGCAGTTCTTC
NA TRBJ2-1 TRBV5-8 TRBD1 CASSLGFSGQGHDEQFF TGTGCCAGCAGCTTAGGGTTTTCGGGACAGGGTCATGATGAGCAGTTCTTC
NA TRBJ2-3 TRBV14 NA CASSLYTDTQYF TGTGCCAGCAGCCTATACACAGATACGCAGTATTTT
NA TRBJ2-1 TRBV11-2 NA CASSFQTATNEQFF TGTGCCAGCAGCTTCCAGACAGCGACTAATGAGCAGTTCTTC
few TRBJ1-2 TRBV28 NA CASSLPPAGPNYGYTF TGTGCCAGCAGTCTCCCCCCGGCAGGGCCTAACTATGGCTACACCTTC
NA TRBJ1-5 TRBV30 NA CAWSATGSNQPQHF TGTGCCTGGAGTGCCACAGGTAGCAATCAGCCCCAGCATTTT
NA TRBJ2-3 TRBV7-2 TRBD2 CASSWTSGTDTQYF TGTGCCAGCAGCTGGACTAGCGGGACAGATACGCAGTATTTT
NA TRBJ2-1 TRBV19 TRBD2 CASKLYSGGEQFF TGTGCCAGTAAACTATATAGCGGGGGGGAGCAGTTCTTC
NA TRBJ2-2 TRBV13 TRBD2 CASSPGGTSGRKYGELFF TGTGCCAGCAGCCCAGGGGGGACTAGCGGGAGGAAATACGGGGAGCTGTTTTTT